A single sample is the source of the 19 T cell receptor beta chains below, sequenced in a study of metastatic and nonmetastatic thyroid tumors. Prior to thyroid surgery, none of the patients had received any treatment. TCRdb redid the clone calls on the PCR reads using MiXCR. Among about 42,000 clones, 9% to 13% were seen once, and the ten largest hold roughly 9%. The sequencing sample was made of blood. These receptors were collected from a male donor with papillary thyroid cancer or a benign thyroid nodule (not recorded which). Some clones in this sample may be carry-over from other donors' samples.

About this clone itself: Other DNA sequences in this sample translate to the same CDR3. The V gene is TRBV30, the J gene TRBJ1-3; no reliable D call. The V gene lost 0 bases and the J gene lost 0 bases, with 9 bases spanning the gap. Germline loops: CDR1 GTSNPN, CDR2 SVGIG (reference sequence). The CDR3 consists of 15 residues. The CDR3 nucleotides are TGTGCCTGGAGTGTCGGTACCCACTCTGGAAACACCATATATTTT. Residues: CAWSVGTHSGNTIYF.

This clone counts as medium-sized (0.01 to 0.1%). CDR3 bases: TGTGCCAGCAGTTTCGACGGAGACTATGGCTACACCTTC. The encoded protein is CASSFDGDYGYTF. The gene calls are TRBV28 and TRBJ1-2; the D is unclear. The CDR3 is 13 residues long. V dropped 3 bases and J dropped 3 bases, with 8 bases sitting between them. CDR1 and CDR2 (germline): MDHEN, SYDVKM.

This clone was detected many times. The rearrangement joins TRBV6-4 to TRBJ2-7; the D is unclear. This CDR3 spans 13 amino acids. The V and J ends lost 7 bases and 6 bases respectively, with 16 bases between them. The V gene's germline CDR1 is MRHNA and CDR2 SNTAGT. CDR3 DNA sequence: TGTGCCAGCACCGAGTGGGGATACAGCGAGCAGTACTTC. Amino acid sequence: CASTEWGYSEQYF.

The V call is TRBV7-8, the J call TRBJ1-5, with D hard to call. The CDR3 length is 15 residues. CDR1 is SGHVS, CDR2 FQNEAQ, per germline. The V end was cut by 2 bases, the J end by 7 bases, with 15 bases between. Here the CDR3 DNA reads TGTGCCAGCAGCTTAAAGGGAGTGGGCAGGCAGCCCCAGCATTTT. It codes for CASSLKGVGRQPQHF.

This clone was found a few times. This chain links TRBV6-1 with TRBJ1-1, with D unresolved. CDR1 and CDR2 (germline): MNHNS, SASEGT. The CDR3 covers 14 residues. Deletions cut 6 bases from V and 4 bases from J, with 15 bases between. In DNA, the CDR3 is TGTGCCAGCAGGCCCTACTATGGGATCACTGAAGCTTTCTTT. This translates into CASRPYYGITEAFF.

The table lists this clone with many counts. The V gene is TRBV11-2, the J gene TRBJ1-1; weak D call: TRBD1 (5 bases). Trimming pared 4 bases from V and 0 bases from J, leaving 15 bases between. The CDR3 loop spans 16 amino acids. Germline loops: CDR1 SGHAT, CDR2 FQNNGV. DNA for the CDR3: TGTGCCAGCAGCTCGCGGGGGATAGCATTGAACACTGAAGCTTTCTTT. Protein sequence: CASSSRGIALNTEAFF. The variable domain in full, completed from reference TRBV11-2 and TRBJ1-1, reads EAGVAQSPRYKIIEKRQSVAFWCNPISGHATLYWYQQILGQGPKLLIQFQNNGVVDDSQLPKDRFSAERLKGVDSTLKIQPAKLEDSAVYLCASSSRGIALNTEAFFGQGTRLTVV.

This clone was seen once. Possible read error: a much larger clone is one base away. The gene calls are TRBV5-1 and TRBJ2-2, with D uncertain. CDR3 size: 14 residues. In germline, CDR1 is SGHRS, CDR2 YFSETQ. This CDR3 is CASRPDIITWELFF. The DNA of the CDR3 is TGCGCCAGCAGGCCCGATATAATCACCTGGGAGCTGTTTTTT.

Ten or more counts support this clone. The CDR3 protein is CASSWNTGELFF. The CDR3 DNA is TGTGCCAGCAGTTGGAACACCGGGGAGCTGTTTTTT. The chain carries TRBV6-2 or TRBV6-3 and TRBJ2-2, with D hard to call. The ends were cut back, 4 bases at V and 1 base at J, with 1 base in the middle. Germline-derived CDR1 and CDR2 are MNHEY and SVGEGT. The CDR3 has 12 amino acids.

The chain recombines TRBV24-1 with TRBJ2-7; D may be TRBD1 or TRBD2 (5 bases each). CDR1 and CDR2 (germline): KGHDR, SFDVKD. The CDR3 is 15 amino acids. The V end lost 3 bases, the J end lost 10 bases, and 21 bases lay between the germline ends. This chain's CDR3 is CATSDPGLGSYYQYF. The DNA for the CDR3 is TGTGCCACCAGTGATCCGGGGCTCGGGTCCTACTATCAGTACTTC.

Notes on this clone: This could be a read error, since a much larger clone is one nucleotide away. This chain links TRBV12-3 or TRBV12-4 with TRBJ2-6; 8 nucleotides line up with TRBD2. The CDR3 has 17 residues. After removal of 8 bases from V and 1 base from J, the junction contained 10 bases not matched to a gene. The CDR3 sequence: CASSPRGGRSGANVLTF. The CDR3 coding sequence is TGTGCCAGCTCCCCCCGGGGGGGGAGATCTGGGGCCAACGTCCTGACTTTC.

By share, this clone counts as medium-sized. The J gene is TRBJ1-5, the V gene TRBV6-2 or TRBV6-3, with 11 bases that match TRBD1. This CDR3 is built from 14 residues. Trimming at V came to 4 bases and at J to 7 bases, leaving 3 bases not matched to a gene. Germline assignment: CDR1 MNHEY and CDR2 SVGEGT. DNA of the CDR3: TGTGCCAGCAGTTCCCGGGACAGGGGGCAGCCCCAGCATTTT. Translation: CASSSRDRGQPQHF.

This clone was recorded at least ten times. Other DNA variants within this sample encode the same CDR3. The CDR3 region is CASSYWGGTQETQYF. CDR3 DNA sequence: TGTGCCAGCAGTTACTGGGGGGGCACACAAGAGACCCAGTACTTC. V usage is TRBV6-5 and J usage is TRBJ2-5; D perhaps matches TRBD2 (7 bases). Germline V lookup: CDR1 MNHEY, CDR2 SVGAGI. This CDR3 has 15 amino acids. V gave up 1 base and J gave up 2 bases, with 11 bases separating them.

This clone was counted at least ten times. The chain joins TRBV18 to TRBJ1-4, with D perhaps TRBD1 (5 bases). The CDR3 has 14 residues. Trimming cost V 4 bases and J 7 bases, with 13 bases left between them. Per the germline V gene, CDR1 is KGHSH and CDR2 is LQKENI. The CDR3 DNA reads TGTGCCAGCTCACTCCGGGACGGATCTGAAAAACTGTTTTTT. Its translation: CASSLRDGSEKLFF.

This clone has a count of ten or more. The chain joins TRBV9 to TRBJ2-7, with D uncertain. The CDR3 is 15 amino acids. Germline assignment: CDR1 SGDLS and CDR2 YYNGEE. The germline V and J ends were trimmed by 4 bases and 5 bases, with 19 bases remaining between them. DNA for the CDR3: TGTGCCAGCAGCCCTTGGCGGAGTGGGTTCCACGAGCAGTACTTC. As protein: CASSPWRSGFHEQYF. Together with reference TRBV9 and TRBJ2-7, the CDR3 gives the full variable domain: DSGVTQTPKHLITATGQRVTLRCSPRSGDLSVYWYQQSLDQGLQFLIQYYNGEERAKGNILERFSAQQFPDLHSELNLSSLELGDSALYFCASSPWRSGFHEQYFGPGTRLTVT.

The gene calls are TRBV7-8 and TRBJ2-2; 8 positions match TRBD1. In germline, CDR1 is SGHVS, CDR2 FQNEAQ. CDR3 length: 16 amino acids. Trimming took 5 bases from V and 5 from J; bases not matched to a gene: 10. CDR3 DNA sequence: TGTGCCAGCAGCGCAACCGGGACAGGAAAAACCGGGGAGCTGTTTTTT. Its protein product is CASSATGTGKTGELFF.

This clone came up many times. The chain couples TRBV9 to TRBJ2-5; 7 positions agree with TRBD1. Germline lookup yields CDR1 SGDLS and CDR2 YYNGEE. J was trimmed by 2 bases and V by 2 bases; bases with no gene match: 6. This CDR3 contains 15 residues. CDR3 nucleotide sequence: TGTGCCAGCAGCGTGGGGACAGATCATCAAGAGACCCAGTACTTC. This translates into CASSVGTDHQETQYF.

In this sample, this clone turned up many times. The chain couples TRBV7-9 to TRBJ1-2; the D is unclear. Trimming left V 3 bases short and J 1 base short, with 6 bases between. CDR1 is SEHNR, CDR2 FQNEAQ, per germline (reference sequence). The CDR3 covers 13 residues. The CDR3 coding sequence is TGTGCCAGCAGCTTTCTGATTAACTATGGCTACACCTTC. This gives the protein CASSFLINYGYTF.

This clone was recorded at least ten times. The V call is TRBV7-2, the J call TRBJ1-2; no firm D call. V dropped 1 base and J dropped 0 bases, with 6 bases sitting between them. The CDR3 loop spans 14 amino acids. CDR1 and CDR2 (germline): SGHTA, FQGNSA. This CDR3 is CASSLVVANYGYTF. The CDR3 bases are TGTGCCAGCAGCTTAGTTGTCGCTAACTATGGCTACACCTTC.

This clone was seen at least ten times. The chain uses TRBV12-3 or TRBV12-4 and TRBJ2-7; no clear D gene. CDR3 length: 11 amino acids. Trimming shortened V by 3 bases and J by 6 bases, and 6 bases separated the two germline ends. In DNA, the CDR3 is TGTGCCAGCAGTTTCTCTGGCGAGCAGTACTTC. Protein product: CASSFSGEQYF.